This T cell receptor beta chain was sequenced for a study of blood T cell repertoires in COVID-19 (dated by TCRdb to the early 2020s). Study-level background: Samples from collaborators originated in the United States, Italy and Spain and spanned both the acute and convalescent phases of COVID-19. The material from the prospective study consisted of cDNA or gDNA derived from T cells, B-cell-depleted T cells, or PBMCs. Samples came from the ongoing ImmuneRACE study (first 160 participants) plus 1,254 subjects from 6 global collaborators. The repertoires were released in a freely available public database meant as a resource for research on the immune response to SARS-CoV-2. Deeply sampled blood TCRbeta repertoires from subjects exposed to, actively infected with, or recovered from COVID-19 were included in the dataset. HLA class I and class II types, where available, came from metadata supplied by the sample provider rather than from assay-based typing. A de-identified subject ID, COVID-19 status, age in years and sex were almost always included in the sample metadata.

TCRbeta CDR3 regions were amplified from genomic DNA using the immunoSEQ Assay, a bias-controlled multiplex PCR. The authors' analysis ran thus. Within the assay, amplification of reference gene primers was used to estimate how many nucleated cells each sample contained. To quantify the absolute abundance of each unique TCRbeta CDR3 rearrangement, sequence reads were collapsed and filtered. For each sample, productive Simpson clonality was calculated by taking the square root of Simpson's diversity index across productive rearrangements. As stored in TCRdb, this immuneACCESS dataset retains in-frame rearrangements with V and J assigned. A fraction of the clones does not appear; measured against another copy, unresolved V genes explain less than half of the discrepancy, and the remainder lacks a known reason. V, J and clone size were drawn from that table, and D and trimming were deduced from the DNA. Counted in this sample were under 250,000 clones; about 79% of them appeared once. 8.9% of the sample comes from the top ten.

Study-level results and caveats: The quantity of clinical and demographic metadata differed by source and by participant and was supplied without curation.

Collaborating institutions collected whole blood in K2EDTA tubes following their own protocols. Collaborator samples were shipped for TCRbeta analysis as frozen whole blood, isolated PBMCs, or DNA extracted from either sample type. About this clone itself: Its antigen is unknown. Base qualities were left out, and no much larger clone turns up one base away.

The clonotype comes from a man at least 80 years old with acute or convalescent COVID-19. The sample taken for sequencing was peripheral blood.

CDR3 region: CASSGRLAGRAGELFF. At the DNA level, the sequence is TGTGCCAGCAGCGGAAGACTAGCGGGGCGGGCCGGGGAGCTGTTTTTT. The receptor chain draws on TRBV13 and TRBJ2-2, and 11 junction bases match TRBD2. Spanning cysteine to phenylalanine, the CDR3 consists of 16 amino acids. Only CDR3 DNA is held: 48 bases, read in frame from base 1. Via the germline V gene (reference sequence), CDR1 is PRHDT and CDR2 FYEKMQ. After removal of 5 bases from V and 6 bases from J, the junction retains 8 bases not matched to a gene.